The present entry profiles one TCR beta chain with its context. Its target is unknown. Time point here: persistent/refractory GD, antithyroid drugs over 5 years with positive TRAb. The authors made the TCR library using RNA they extracted from PBMCs. Through Arm-PCR of CDR3 regions and iRepertoire HTBI primers, TCR beta libraries were built. A single record per CDR3 protein comes from TCRdb applying MiXCR to the multiplex PCR reads. The sample comprises approximately 500,000 distinct CDR3 sequences, 20% to 25% of which are singletons, and roughly 7% rests with the top ten. The length of the CDR3 is 14 residues. Trimming took 1 base from V and 5 from J, leaving 14 bases between them. Germline V gene data show CDR1 as SQVTM and CDR2 as ANQGSEA. This entry is derived from a study of regulatory T cells in long-lasting Graves disease. Study-level findings and limits: Persistent patients shared about 3,000 public clonotypes among themselves. Newly diagnosed patients shared fewer, at 900 to 1,000.

The sequence was collected from a female donor with Graves disease. Sequencing used peripheral blood mononuclear cells (PBMCs), obtained when the disease was refractory, from a patient treated with antithyroid drugs. The chain employs TRBV29-1 and TRBJ1-1, with a weak D call TRBD1 (5 bases). Written as DNA, the CDR3 is TGCAGCGTTGAAGCGGCAGCGGGGGTAACTGAAGCTTTCTTT. Its translation is CSVEAAAGVTEAFF.